A single sample gave rise to the 29 T cell receptor beta chains below, sequenced in a study of blood T cell repertoires in COVID-19. Sequencing was performed with immunoSEQ multiplex PCR; in TCRdb, only in-frame clones are kept and a portion is missing. The sample includes 90,000 to 120,000 clones, about 89% of them seen just once. Sample: peripheral blood. The receptors were sampled from a man aged 40-49 years with active or convalescent COVID-19.

The J gene is TRBJ2-2, the V gene TRBV18, with 9 bases identical to TRBD1. CDR1 is KGHSH, CDR2 LQKENI, per germline. The CDR3 runs 15 residues. The ends lost 2 bases at V and 7 bases at J; junction bases unmatched: 5. The CDR3 loop is CASSPGTGRSGELFF. The CDR3 DNA follows: TGTGCCAGCTCACCAGGGACAGGGAGGAGCGGGGAGCTGTTTTTT. Based on the CDR3 plus reference TRBV18 and TRBJ2-2, the full variable domain is NAGVMQNPRHLVRRRGQEARLRCSPMKGHSHVYWYRQLPEEGLKFMVYLQKENIIDESGMPKERFSAEFPKEGPSILRIQQVVRGDSAAYFCASSPGTGRSGELFFGEGSRLTVL.

The rearrangement joins TRBV27 to TRBJ1-5, with 7 bases that match TRBD1. Germline V gene lookup returns CDR1 MNHEY and CDR2 SMNVEV (reference sequence). V trimming: 6 bases; J trimming: 5 bases; junction bases outside the gene matches: 4. The CDR3 contains 13 residues. CDR3: CASSLGQHQPQHF. For the CDR3, the DNA is TGTGCCAGCAGCTTGGGACAGCATCAGCCCCAGCATTTT.

This chain links TRBV5-1 with TRBJ1-4; D is unclear. There are 15 residues in the CDR3. Germline CDR1 SGHRS, CDR2 YFSETQ. V was cut by 7 bases and J by 2 bases, with 15 bases left in between. CDR3 sequence: CASSNTGSTNEKLFF. For the CDR3, the DNA is TGCGCCAGCTCCAATACGGGGTCTACTAATGAAAAACTGTTTTTT.

The rearrangement links TRBV5-5 to TRBJ1-2, with 7 bases identical to TRBD1. With 7 bases clipped from V and 4 bases from J, the junction kept 13 bases outside the gene matches. The CDR3 is made up of 15 amino acids. Looked up from germline, CDR1 is SGHKS and CDR2 is YYEKEE (reference sequence). As DNA, the CDR3 is TGTGCCAGCCAAGAACAGGGGATCGTTCGCTATGGCTACACCTTC. Amino acid sequence: CASQEQGIVRYGYTF.

Details on this clone: Other nucleotide sequences from this sample produce the same CDR3. The CDR3 DNA reads as TGTGCCTGGAGTGTGGGAGGGAGCTCCTACAATGAGCAGTTCTTC. Translated, it gives CAWSVGGSSYNEQFF. The rearrangement joins TRBV30 to TRBJ2-1; 7 nucleotides agree with TRBD2. V lost 0 bases, J lost 0 bases, and 2 bases stayed unmatched. Germline lookup yields CDR1 GTSNPN and CDR2 SVGIG (reference sequence). CDR3 length equals 15 residues.

The chain combines TRBV18 with TRBJ2-1; 13 bases line up with TRBD2. The junction had 6 bases not matched to a gene; V was cut back by 6 bases and J by 7 bases. Germline assignment: CDR1 KGHSH and CDR2 LQKENI. The CDR3 length is 15 residues. The CDR3 DNA follows: TGTGCCAGCTCCCGACTAGCGGGAGGCGTGAATGAGCAGTTCTTC. Encoded protein: CASSRLAGGVNEQFF.

The V gene is TRBV21-1, the J gene TRBJ1-5. TRBV21-1 is a listed pseudogene. The CDR3 is 16 residues long. The CDR3 loop is CASSLTTGDSNQPQHF. DNA of the CDR3: TGTGCCAGCAGCCTCACCACGGGTGATAGCAATCAGCCCCAGCATTTT.

V gene TRBV7-8 combines with J gene TRBJ2-1; D not resolved. Per the germline V gene, CDR1 is SGHVS and CDR2 is FQNEAQ. Between the trimmed V and J ends, which lost 1 base and 6 bases, there was a span of 4 bases. CDR3 length: 12 residues. In DNA form, the CDR3 reads TGTGCCAGCAGCTTAGTCGGCAATGAGCAGTTCTTC. This translates into CASSLVGNEQFF.

V is TRBV27 and J is TRBJ1-2, with TRBD1 matching over 8 bases. V shed 6 bases and J 7 bases; nucleotides not matched to a gene: 10. CDR1 is MNHEY and CDR2 is SMNVEV in the germline V gene (reference sequence). The CDR3 totals 14 residues. The CDR3 is CASRGTGAGSGYTF. In DNA, the CDR3 is TGTGCCAGCAGGGGGACAGGAGCTGGAAGTGGCTACACCTTC.

V gene TRBV11-2 combines with J gene TRBJ1-2; D may be TRBD1 (5 bases). V lost 3 bases to trimming and J lost 8 bases, with 19 bases between them. Germline-derived CDR1 and CDR2 are SGHAT and FQNNGV. The CDR3 loop spans 15 amino acids. DNA for the CDR3: TGTGCCAGCAGCTTGGGACCAATGGGGGGGAAAGGCTACACCTTC. Translation: CASSLGPMGGKGYTF.

V usage is TRBV9 and J usage is TRBJ2-2; 8 bases are shared with TRBD2. Germline V gene lookup returns CDR1 SGDLS and CDR2 YYNGEE. This CDR3 spans 16 amino acids. V gave up 4 bases and J gave up 0 bases; unmatched junction bases: 5. The CDR3 coding sequence is TGTGCCAGCAGCCTCATAGCGGGGCCGAACACCGGGGAGCTGTTTTTT. Protein: CASSLIAGPNTGELFF.

The V and J genes are TRBV27 and TRBJ1-1; TRBD1 aligns across 7 bases. Trimming at V came to 0 bases and at J to 4 bases, leaving 5 bases not matched to a gene. The V gene's germline CDR1 is MNHEY and CDR2 SMNVEV (reference sequence). CDR3 length equals 15 residues. CDR3 residues: CASSLSGTAITEAFF. The CDR3 region has the DNA TGTGCCAGCAGTTTATCCGGGACAGCGATCACTGAAGCTTTCTTT.

V gene TRBV7-6 combines with J gene TRBJ2-2; D is undetermined. This CDR3 comprises 12 residues. V lost 10 bases and J 4 bases, leaving 10 bases between the germline ends. Germline V lookup: CDR1 SGHVS, CDR2 FNYEAQ. The CDR3 region has the DNA TGTGCCACCAGTCCAGGCACCGGGGAGCTGTTTTTT. Protein product: CATSPGTGELFF.

This clone was recorded once. The chain employs TRBV2 and TRBJ1-4, with 7 nucleotides matching TRBD1. J was trimmed by 4 bases and V by 2 bases; bases with no gene match: 13. Germline CDR1 SNHLY, CDR2 FYNNEI. The CDR3 contains 18 residues. CDR3 in DNA: TGTGCCAGCAGTGAACCGACAGGGATGGGGCTGATTAATGAAAAACTGTTTTTT. Protein: CASSEPTGMGLINEKLFF.

CDR3 sequence reads: CASSQVATSWSYGYTF. The CDR3 DNA is TGTGCCAGCAGCCAAGTAGCCACGTCTTGGTCCTATGGCTACACCTTC. The V call is TRBV3-1 (or the pseudogene TRBV3-2), the J call TRBJ1-2; D remains unclear. The CDR3 sequence is 16 residues long. Germline CDR1 is LGHDT and CDR2 is YNNKEL (reference sequence). V dropped 1 base and J dropped 4 bases, with 16 bases sitting between them.

The chain uses TRBV28 and TRBJ1-5; no firm D call. The germline CDR1 and CDR2 sequences are MDHEN and SYDVKM. V was pared by 1 base and J by 3 bases, with 10 bases between. This CDR3 is 15 amino acids long. DNA for the CDR3: TGTGCCAGCAGTTTATCTGCGGCCCTCAATCAGCCCCAGCATTTT. Translation: CASSLSAALNQPQHF.

The chain has TRBV27 and TRBJ1-1; D not resolved. This CDR3 contains 13 residues. CDR1 and CDR2 from the germline V gene are MNHEY and SMNVEV (reference sequence). The V end was cut by 3 bases, the J end by 4 bases, with 9 bases between. The CDR3 loop reads CASSFLEGTEAFF. CDR3 nucleotide sequence: TGTGCCAGCAGTTTCCTAGAGGGCACTGAAGCTTTCTTT.

The chain carries TRBV28 and TRBJ2-2, with TRBD1 matching 9 bases. Germline lookup yields CDR1 MDHEN and CDR2 SYDVKM. J lost 0 bases, V lost 7 bases, and 3 bases had no gene match. The CDR3 loop spans 15 amino acids. The CDR3 DNA sequence: TGTGCCAGCACTACAGGGGGCTCGAACACCGGGGAGCTGTTTTTT. Its translation is CASTTGGSNTGELFF.

The chain has TRBV9 and TRBJ2-7; D is perhaps TRBD1 (5 bases). V shed 0 bases and J shed 7 bases, with 8 bases lying between them. This CDR3 contains 12 residues. Germline V gives CDR1 SGDLS, CDR2 YYNGEE. The DNA of the CDR3 is TGTGCCAGCAGCGTAGCAGGGAAGGAGCAGTACTTC. This gives the protein CASSVAGKEQYF.

The chain uses TRBV3-1 (or the pseudogene TRBV3-2) and TRBJ1-6; D ambiguous. Germline V gene data show CDR1 as LGHDT and CDR2 as YNNKEL (reference sequence). V lost 2 bases and J lost 13, with 12 bases in between. CDR3 length: 13 amino acids. DNA for the CDR3: TGTGCCAGCAGCCAAATGATCCCGGGGCCCCTCCACTTT. The encoded protein is CASSQMIPGPLHF.

The gene calls are TRBV4-1 and TRBJ1-4, with D perhaps matching TRBD1 (5 bases). The V end lost 1 base, the J end lost 3 bases, and 12 bases lay between the germline ends. This CDR3 spans 16 amino acids. Germline values: CDR1 MGHRA, CDR2 YSYEKL. The CDR3 nucleotides are TGCGCCAGCAGCCAAGTTGGGGGACTGGCTAATGAAAAACTGTTTTTT. Translation gives CASSQVGGLANEKLFF.

The chain has TRBV3-1 (or the pseudogene TRBV3-2) and TRBJ1-5; D possibly corresponds to TRBD1 (6 bases). Germline lookup yields CDR1 LGHDT and CDR2 YNNKEL (reference sequence). The CDR3 has 14 amino acids. Trimming shortened V by 10 bases and J by 5 bases, and 18 bases separated the two germline ends. CDR3 sequence reads: CANEGRGVYQPQHF. CDR3 DNA: TGTGCCAACGAGGGCAGGGGTGTTTATCAGCCCCAGCATTTT.

V usage is TRBV28 and J usage is TRBJ2-3, with D possibly TRBD1 on 6 matching bases. V lost 8 bases and J lost 1, with 16 bases in between. This CDR3 has 15 amino acids. From germline, CDR1 is MDHEN and CDR2 SYDVKM. In DNA form, the CDR3 reads TGTGCCAGCCTAGACAGGCTCGACCGCACAGATACGCAGTATTTT. It translates to CASLDRLDRTDTQYF.

The chain is built from TRBV30 and TRBJ1-5, with a weak D call TRBD1 (5 bases). The CDR3 spans 15 residues. The V gene's germline CDR1 is GTSNPN and CDR2 SVGIG (reference sequence). Trimming removed 0 bases from V and 3 bases from J, with 12 bases in between. The CDR3 region is CAWSVKGRVNQPQHF. The CDR3, as DNA: TGTGCCTGGAGTGTAAAGGGCAGGGTCAATCAGCCCCAGCATTTT.

The V gene is TRBV2, the J gene TRBJ1-1; D is unclear. This CDR3 spans 11 amino acids. CDR1 SNHLY and CDR2 FYNNEI come from the germline V gene. The V end was cut by 10 bases, the J end by 4 bases, with 10 bases between. The DNA for the CDR3 is TGTGCCACTAGCTGGCTCACTGAAGCTTTCTTT. Protein sequence: CATSWLTEAFF.

The chain is built from TRBV27 and TRBJ2-7; perhaps TRBD1 as D (6 bases). Trimming took off 6 bases at V and 3 bases at J, with 12 bases between the two ends. In germline, CDR1 is MNHEY, CDR2 SMNVEV (reference sequence). The CDR3 totals 13 residues. The CDR3 DNA is TGTGCCAGCAGCAATACAGGGTACTACGAGCAGTACTTC. Translation: CASSNTGYYEQYF.

CDR3 loop: CASSLLYLAGGSDTQYF. CDR3 nucleotide sequence: TGTGCCAGCAGCTTACTGTATCTAGCGGGAGGATCCGATACGCAGTATTTT. V and J are TRBV7-8 and TRBJ2-3; the match to TRBD2 covers 11 bases. CDR3 length equals 17 residues. V lost 2 bases, J lost 6 bases, and 10 bases stayed unmatched. Germline assignment: CDR1 SGHVS and CDR2 FQNEAQ.

The chain couples TRBV10-3 to TRBJ2-3; 8 nucleotides align to TRBD1. Germline values: CDR1 ENHRY, CDR2 SYGVKD. The CDR3 runs to 15 residues. V dropped 6 bases and J dropped 0; count of bases not matched to a gene: 5. The CDR3 sequence: CAIRGRTGSTDTQYF. The CDR3 coding sequence is TGTGCCATCAGGGGTAGGACAGGGAGCACAGATACGCAGTATTTT.

The rearrangement uses TRBV15 and TRBJ1-4; D is possibly TRBD1 (6 bases). Germline lookup yields CDR1 LNHNV and CDR2 YYDKDF (reference sequence). V was clipped by 0 bases and J by 2 bases, with 7 bases between them. There are 15 residues in the CDR3. In nucleotides, the CDR3 is TGTGCCACCAGCAGAGAAAGGGGGACTAATGAAAAACTGTTTTTT. Translated: CATSRERGTNEKLFF.